This note documents a single T cell receptor (beta chain) sequence. Other DNA sequences within the sample encode an identical CDR3. The source of the sample is a study of shared clonotypes between healthy human individuals. The protocol was immunoSEQ multiplex PCR, while the TCRdb copy is restricted to in-frame clones and leaves out a portion. This repertoire shows approximately 92,000 clones, about 70% found once; its top ten account for 50%. After removal of 6 bases from V and 3 bases from J, the junction contained 4 bases not matched to a gene. CDR3 size: 14 residues. Germline V gives CDR1 MNHEY, CDR2 SVGAGI.

The chain employs TRBV6-5 and TRBJ2-7; 11 bases align to TRBD1. Input material: memory CD8+ T cells sorted from blood. Subset indicated: CD45RO+ cells pooled with CCR7-negative TemRA cells. The receptor was derived from a man in his thirties or forties in good health. The CDR3 bases are TGTGCCAGCAGCGAAGGGACAGGGGGCTACGAGCAGTACTTC. This codes for CASSEGTGGYEQYF.